This passage covers 12 T cell receptor beta chains from one sample sequenced in a study of T cells in Graves' hyperthyroidism and ophthalmopathy. TCR beta CDR3 regions were amplified from RNA transcripts. HTBI primers drove first-round RT-PCR of the TCR CDR3. TCRdb fed the multiplex PCR reads into MiXCR, producing one record per CDR3 protein. The sample records around 340,000 distinct CDR3 sequences, around a sixth being singletons. The sequencing sample was made of blood. The receptors come from a woman between 35 and 50 years old with Graves' ophthalmopathy.

This clonotype was seen ten or more times. V gene TRBV9 combines with J gene TRBJ2-7, with 9 bases lining up with TRBD1. This CDR3 is built from 14 residues. V shed 2 bases and J 2 bases; nucleotides not matched to a gene: 2. CDR1 is SGDLS, CDR2 YYNGEE, per germline. The CDR3 protein is CASSVGDRAYEQYF. CDR3 in DNA: TGTGCCAGCAGCGTTGGGGACAGGGCCTACGAGCAGTACTTC.

This clonotype was seen at least ten times. The chain recombines TRBV5-1 with TRBJ1-1; tentative D call: TRBD1 (5 bases). This CDR3 comprises 15 residues. The ends were cut back, 6 bases at V and 1 base at J, with 16 bases in the middle. Germline V gives CDR1 SGHRS, CDR2 YFSETQ. The CDR3 loop is CASNELDRPNTEAFF. In DNA, the CDR3 is TGCGCCAGCAACGAGTTAGACAGACCGAACACTGAAGCTTTCTTT.

This clonotype was recorded at least ten times. DNA of the CDR3: TGTGCCAGCAGAGGGGTGGGGAATCAGCCCCAGCATTTT. It translates to CASRGVGNQPQHF. The chain recombines TRBV6-2 or TRBV6-3 with TRBJ1-5, with a tentative D call TRBD1 (5 bases). CDR3 size: 13 residues. Germline V gene sequence: CDR1 MNHEY, CDR2 SVGEGT. V dropped 6 bases and J dropped 4 bases, with 10 bases sitting between them.

This clonotype came up many times. The J gene is TRBJ1-5, the V gene TRBV2; D call uncertain. Germline V lookup: CDR1 SNHLY, CDR2 FYNNEI. The V end lost 1 base, the J end lost 0 bases, and 4 bases lay between the germline ends. This CDR3 spans 14 amino acids. CDR3 sequence: CASSEVSSNQPQHF. The CDR3 coding sequence is TGTGCCAGCAGTGAAGTTAGTAGCAATCAGCCCCAGCATTTT.

This clonotype showed up many times. The CDR3 sequence is CSVEAGAGEQYF. CDR3 in DNA: TGCAGCGTTGAGGCTGGGGCAGGCGAGCAGTACTTC. The rearrangement links TRBV29-1 to TRBJ2-7, with D possibly matching TRBD1 (5 bases). The CDR3 has 12 residues. With 3 bases removed from V and 6 bases from J, the gap between germline ends came to 12 bases. CDR1 SQVTM and CDR2 ANQGSEA come from the germline V gene.

Notes on this clonotype: This clone may be a read error of a much larger clone one base away. This chain uses TRBV12-3 or TRBV12-4 with TRBJ1-2; D ambiguous. This CDR3 is 13 amino acids long. The CDR3 sequence: CATTNLASYSYTF. DNA for the CDR3: TGTGCCACCACTAATCTGGCGAGCTATAGCTACACCTTC.

V gene TRBV4-3 combines with J gene TRBJ2-2; tentative D call: TRBD2 (6 bases). Deletions cut 2 bases from V and 3 bases from J, with 10 bases between. Germline CDR1 and CDR2: LGHNA and YSLEER. The CDR3 loop spans 15 amino acids. For the CDR3, the DNA is TGCGCCAGCAGCCAAAATCGACTAGACACCGGGGAGCTGTTTTTT. The encoded protein is CASSQNRLDTGELFF.

This clonotype was counted ten times or more. The chain recombines TRBV6-1 with TRBJ2-7; the match to TRBD1 covers 10 bases. The CDR3 spans 16 residues. Losses at the gene ends were 6 bases for V and 5 bases for J; bases not matched to a gene: 13. Germline CDR1 MNHNS, CDR2 SASEGT. The CDR3 loop reads CASSPIPGQGTNEQYF. CDR3 bases: TGTGCCAGCAGCCCGATCCCGGGACAGGGGACCAACGAGCAGTACTTC.

There are many counts of this clonotype. The V and J genes are TRBV28 and TRBJ2-7; 7 nucleotides agree with TRBD1. Germline lookup yields CDR1 MDHEN and CDR2 SYDVKM. The CDR3 extends over 14 amino acids. Trimming took 7 bases from V and 3 from J; bases not matched to a gene: 9. The CDR3 reads CASTMTGMVYEQYF. The CDR3 bases are TGTGCCAGCACCATGACAGGGATGGTCTACGAGCAGTACTTC.

This sequence joins TRBV28 and TRBJ2-7; tentatively, D is TRBD1 (6 bases). Deletions cut 4 bases from V and 2 bases from J, with 12 bases between. Germline V CDR1 and CDR2: MDHEN, SYDVKM. CDR3 size: 14 residues. The CDR3 here is CASSSGVGPYEQYF. The CDR3 nucleotides read TGTGCCAGCAGTTCAGGGGTCGGTCCCTACGAGCAGTACTTC. The full variable domain, in which reference TRBV28 and TRBJ2-7 provide the parts outside the CDR3, is DVKVTQSSRYLVKRTGEKVFLECVQDMDHENMFWYRQDPGLGLRLIYFSYDVKMKEKGDIPEGYSVSREKKERFSLILESASTNQTSMYLCASSSGVGPYEQYFGPGTRLTVT.

This clonotype was seen at least ten times. This chain connects TRBV6-4 to TRBJ2-2; a possible D gene is TRBD1 (6 bases). V lost 7 bases, J lost 0 bases, and 15 bases lay in between. This CDR3 comprises 16 residues. CDR1 is MRHNA and CDR2 is SNTAGT in the germline V gene. The CDR3 spells CASTAQGLTNTGELFF. CDR3 bases: TGTGCCAGCACAGCTCAGGGGTTAACGAACACCGGGGAGCTGTTTTTT.

This clonotype was recorded many times. V usage is TRBV20-1 and J usage is TRBJ2-5; tentative D call: TRBD2 (6 bases). CDR1 is DFQATT, CDR2 SNEGSKA, per germline (reference sequence). V gave up 2 bases and J gave up 1 base, with 11 bases separating them. The CDR3 runs 14 residues. The CDR3 reads CSARISGPQETQYF. DNA of the CDR3: TGCAGTGCTAGAATTAGCGGCCCCCAAGAGACCCAGTACTTC.